This paragraph reports one TCR beta chain. The antigen is undetermined. The entry originates in a study of chemoradiotherapy in HPV16-positive cancers. Study-wide results and limits: During treatment, candidate HPV-specific clones and E7-related motifs expanded in tumor.

Measured with immunoSEQ multiplex PCR; TCRdb has only the in-frame clones, and not every one. The sample includes 10,000 to 15,000 clones, more than 65% of them seen just once. CDR1 and CDR2 from the germline V gene are LGHNA and YSLEER. The CDR3 totals 16 residues. Losses at the gene ends were 1 base for V and 6 bases for J; bases not matched to a gene: 10. This specimen was acquired from a patient who underwent chemoradiotherapy. The V call is TRBV4-3, the J call TRBJ1-2; 8 bases are shared with TRBD1. The origin of this receptor is a human donor with HPV-associated anogenital cancer. The CDR3: CASSQVIGETGDGYTF. The CDR3 DNA reads TGCGCCAGCAGCCAAGTTATTGGGGAGACAGGGGATGGCTACACCTTC.